The TCR beta chain described here comes from a study of shared clonotypes between healthy human individuals. General study results and limits: Clonotypes shared by all four sorted-subset donors had higher generation probabilities than non-shared clonotypes. Richness estimates generally favored naive over memory subsets.

Sorted-subset replicate PCRs used 150 to 250 ng of genomic DNA. This amount corresponded to approximately 30,000 T cell genomes. Profiling relied on immunoSEQ multiplex PCR, and the TCRdb table lists in-frame clones only, not all of them. The sample has around 690,000 clones; roughly 87% are singletons. Details on this clone: Its antigen is not identified.

Looked up from germline, CDR1 is MNHEY and CDR2 is SVGAGI. This CDR3 is built from 15 residues. Trimming shortened V by 0 bases and J by 4 bases, and 10 bases separated the two germline ends. Combining CD45RO+ cells with CCR7-negative CD45RA+ TemRA cells gave CD8 memory. What was sequenced was memory CD8+ T cells from PBMCs. Subset meaning: CD45RO+ cells pooled with CCR7-negative TemRA cells. The V gene is TRBV6-5, the J gene TRBJ1-3; D unclear. This TCR came from a man between 18 and 29 years old in good health. Some clones in this sample may be carry-over from other donors' samples. The CDR3 protein is CASSYSIGFGNTIYF. Written as DNA, the CDR3 is TGTGCCAGCAGTTACTCGATTGGGTTCGGAAACACCATATATTTT.